This T cell receptor beta chain was identified during a study of Tregs in tolerant kidney transplant recipients. The data were produced by immunoSEQ multiplex PCR, yet TCRdb's version contains in-frame clones alone and is incomplete. Among some 250,000 clones listed, 65% to 85% were seen once. A note on this clone: What it binds is unknown.

The CDR3 sequence is 15 residues long. General study points: Tregs expanded with activated donor B cells seemed most donor-specific. Biological reproducibility was not directly addressed in this study.

Unstimulated regulatory T cells (CD4+CD25+CD127-), CD4+CD25- non-regulatory cells, CD4 and CD8 cells were FACS-sorted from thawed PBMCs. The TCR was taken from a human donor in good health. Specimen: CD4+ T cells from blood. The V and J genes are TRBV21-1 and TRBJ2-7; the table names TRBD2, a call not compared with the DNA. TRBV21-1 represents a pseudogene. For the CDR3, the DNA is TGTGCCAGCAGCAAGGGGACTAGCAGCTCCTACGAGCAGTACTTC. This encodes CASSKGTSSSYEQYF.